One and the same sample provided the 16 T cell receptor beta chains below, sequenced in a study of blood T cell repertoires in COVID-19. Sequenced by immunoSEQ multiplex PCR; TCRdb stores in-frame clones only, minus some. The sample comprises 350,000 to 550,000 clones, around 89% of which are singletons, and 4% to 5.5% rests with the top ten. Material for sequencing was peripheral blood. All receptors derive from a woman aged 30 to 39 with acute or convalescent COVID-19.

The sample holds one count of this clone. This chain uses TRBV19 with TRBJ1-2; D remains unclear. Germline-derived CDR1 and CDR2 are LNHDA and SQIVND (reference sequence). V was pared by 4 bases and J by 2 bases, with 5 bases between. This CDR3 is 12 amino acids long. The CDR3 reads CASSRQNYGYTF. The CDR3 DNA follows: TGTGCCAGTAGTAGGCAGAACTATGGCTACACCTTC. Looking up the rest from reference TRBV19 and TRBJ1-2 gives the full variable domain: DGGITQSPKYLFRKEGQNVTLSCEQNLNHDAMYWYRQDPGQGLRLIYYSQIVNDFQKGDIAEGYSVSREKKESFPLTVTSAQKNPTAFYLCASSRQNYGYTFGSGTRLTVV.

DNA of the CDR3: TGCGCCAGCAGGGTGCCGGGTTCCTCCTACAATGAGCAGTTCTTC. As protein: CASRVPGSSYNEQFF. This sequence joins TRBV5-1 and TRBJ2-1, with unresolved D. Looked up from germline, CDR1 is SGHRS and CDR2 is YFSETQ. The CDR3 runs to 15 residues. V shed 5 bases and J shed 0 bases, with 12 bases lying between them. The whole variable domain, remainder taken from reference TRBV5-1 and TRBJ2-1, is KAGVTQTPRYLIKTRGQQVTLSCSPISGHRSVSWYQQTPGQGLQFLFEYFSETQRNKGNFPGRFSGRQFSNSRSEMNVSTLELGDSALYLCASRVPGSSYNEQFFGPGTRLTVL.

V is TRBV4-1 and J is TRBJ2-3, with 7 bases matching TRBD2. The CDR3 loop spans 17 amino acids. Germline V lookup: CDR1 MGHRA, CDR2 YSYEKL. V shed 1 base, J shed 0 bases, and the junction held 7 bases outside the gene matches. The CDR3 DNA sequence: TGCGCCAGCAGCCAAGCTAGAGCGGGACCGAGCACAGATACGCAGTATTTT. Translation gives CASSQARAGPSTDTQYF.

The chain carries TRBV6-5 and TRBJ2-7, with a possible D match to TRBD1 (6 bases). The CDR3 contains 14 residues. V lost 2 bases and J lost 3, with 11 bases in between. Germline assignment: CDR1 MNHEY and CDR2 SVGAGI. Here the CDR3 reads CASSYGRGHYEQYF. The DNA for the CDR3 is TGTGCCAGCAGTTACGGCAGGGGTCACTACGAGCAGTACTTC.

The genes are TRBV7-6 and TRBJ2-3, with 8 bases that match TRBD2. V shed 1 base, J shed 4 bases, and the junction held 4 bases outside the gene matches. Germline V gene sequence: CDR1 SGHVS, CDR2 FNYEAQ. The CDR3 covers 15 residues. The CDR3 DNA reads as TGTGCCAGCAGCTTAGGCGGGGGGAGTGCAGATACGCAGTATTTT. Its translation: CASSLGGGSADTQYF.

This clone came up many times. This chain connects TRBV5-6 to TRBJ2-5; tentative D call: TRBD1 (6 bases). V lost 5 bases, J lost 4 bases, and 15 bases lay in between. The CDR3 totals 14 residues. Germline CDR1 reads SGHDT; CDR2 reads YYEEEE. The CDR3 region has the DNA TGTGCCAGCAGTTCCGTGCAGGGGACAGAGACCCAGTACTTC. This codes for CASSSVQGTETQYF.

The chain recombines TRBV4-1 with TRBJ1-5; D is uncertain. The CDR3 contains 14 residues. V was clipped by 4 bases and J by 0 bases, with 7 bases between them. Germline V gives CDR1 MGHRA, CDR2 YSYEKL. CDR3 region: CASSPFYSNQPQHF. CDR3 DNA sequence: TGCGCCAGCAGCCCTTTTTATAGCAATCAGCCCCAGCATTTT.

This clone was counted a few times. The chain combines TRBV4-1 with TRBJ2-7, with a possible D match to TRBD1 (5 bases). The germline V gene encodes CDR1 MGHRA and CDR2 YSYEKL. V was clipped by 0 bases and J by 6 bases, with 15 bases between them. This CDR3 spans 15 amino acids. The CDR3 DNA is TGCGCCAGCAGCCAAGATATAGTAGGAACAGGCGAGCAGTACTTC. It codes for CASSQDIVGTGEQYF.

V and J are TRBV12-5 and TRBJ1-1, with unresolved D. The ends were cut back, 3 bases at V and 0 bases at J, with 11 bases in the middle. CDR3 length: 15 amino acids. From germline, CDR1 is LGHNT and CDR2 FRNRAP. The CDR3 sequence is CASGLNAGVNTEAFF. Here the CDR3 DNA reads TGTGCTAGTGGTTTAAATGCAGGCGTGAACACTGAAGCTTTCTTT.

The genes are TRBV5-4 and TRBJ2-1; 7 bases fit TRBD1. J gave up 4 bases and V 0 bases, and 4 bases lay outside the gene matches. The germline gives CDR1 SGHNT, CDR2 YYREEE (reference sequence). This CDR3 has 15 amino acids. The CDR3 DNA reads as TGTGCCAGCAGCTTGGTCGCGACAGGGTACAATGAGCAGTTCTTC. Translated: CASSLVATGYNEQFF.

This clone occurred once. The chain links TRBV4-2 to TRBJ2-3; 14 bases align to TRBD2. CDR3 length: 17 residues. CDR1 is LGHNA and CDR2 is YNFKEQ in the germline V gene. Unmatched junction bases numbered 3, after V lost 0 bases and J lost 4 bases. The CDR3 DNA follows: TGTGCCAGCAGCCAAGATTTGACTAGCGGGGGGGCAGATACGCAGTATTTT. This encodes CASSQDLTSGGADTQYF.

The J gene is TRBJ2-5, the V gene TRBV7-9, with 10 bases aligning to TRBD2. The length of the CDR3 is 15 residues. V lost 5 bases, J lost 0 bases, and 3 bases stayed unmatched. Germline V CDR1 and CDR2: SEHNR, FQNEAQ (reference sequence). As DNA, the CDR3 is TGTGCCAGCAGCCCCCTAGCGGGGGACCAAGAGACCCAGTACTTC. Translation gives CASSPLAGDQETQYF.

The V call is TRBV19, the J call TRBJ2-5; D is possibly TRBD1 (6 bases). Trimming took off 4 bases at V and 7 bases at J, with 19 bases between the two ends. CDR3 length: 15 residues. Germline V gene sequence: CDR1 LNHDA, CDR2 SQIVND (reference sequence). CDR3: CASSRDIPAQGTQYF. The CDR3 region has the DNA TGTGCCAGTAGTAGGGACATCCCGGCCCAGGGGACCCAGTACTTC.

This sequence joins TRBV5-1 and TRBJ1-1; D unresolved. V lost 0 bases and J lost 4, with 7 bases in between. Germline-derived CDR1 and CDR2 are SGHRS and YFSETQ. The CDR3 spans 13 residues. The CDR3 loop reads CASSLEGSTEAFF. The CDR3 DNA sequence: TGCGCCAGCAGCTTGGAAGGGAGCACTGAAGCTTTCTTT.

The CDR3: CASSLNPGQGVYGYTF. The DNA for the CDR3 is TGTGCCAGCAGCTTAAACCCGGGACAGGGGGTCTATGGCTACACCTTC. The rearrangement uses TRBV7-3 and TRBJ1-2; 11 bases agree with TRBD1. CDR3 length equals 16 residues. Germline loops: CDR1 SGHTA, CDR2 FQGTGA. Unmatched junction bases numbered 5, after V lost 1 base and J lost 4 bases.

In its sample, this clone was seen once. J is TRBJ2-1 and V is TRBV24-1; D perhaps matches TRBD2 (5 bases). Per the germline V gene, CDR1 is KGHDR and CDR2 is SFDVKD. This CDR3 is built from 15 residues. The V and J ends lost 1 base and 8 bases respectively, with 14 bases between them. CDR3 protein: CATSDFSPLGDEQFF. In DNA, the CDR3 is TGTGCCACCAGTGATTTCTCACCCCTCGGGGATGAGCAGTTCTTC.